Listed here are 18 T cell receptor beta chains from one sample, sequenced in a study of CD4 and CD8 cells across lung adenocarcinoma regions. TCRdb analysed the PCR reads with MiXCR anew, one entry per CDR3 protein. The table shows 2,000 to 3,000 distinct CDR3 sequences, with 67% occurring only once. Sequencing was performed on CD4+ T cells from the center of a lung tumor. The origin of the receptors is a female donor with lung adenocarcinoma. The CD4 and CD8 labels of this study may be unreliable.

The V and J genes are TRBV6-1 and TRBJ2-1; tentative D call: TRBD1 (6 bases). Trimming cost V 5 bases and J 1 base, with 12 bases left between them. This CDR3 has 15 amino acids. Germline values: CDR1 MNHNS, CDR2 SASEGT. The CDR3 nucleotides read TGTGCCAGCAGTCGCAACACAGGGTCCTACAATGAGCAGTTCTTC. Translated: CASSRNTGSYNEQFF.

For this clonotype: A read error is likely, as this CDR3 ends without the conserved phenylalanine or tryptophan. The limits of the CDR3 on the DNA are not certain, so only TCRdb's listed CDR3 is given. The CDR3 spells CCHAHHQGWRELVGEHAYC. V usage is TRBV18 and J usage is TRBJ2-1; TRBD2 reflects the table's D call only, with no check against the DNA. The CDR3 is made up of 19 amino acids, end residues included. In germline, CDR1 is KGHSH, CDR2 LQKENI.

This rearrangement joins TRBV6-1 to TRBJ1-1; 7 bases align to TRBD1. V trimming: 7 bases; J trimming: 3 bases; junction bases outside the gene matches: 5. CDR3 size: 13 residues. The germline V gene has CDR1 MNHNS and CDR2 SASEGT. This CDR3 reads CASNRGFDTEAFF. The CDR3 nucleotides are TGTGCCAGCAACAGGGGTTTTGACACTGAAGCTTTCTTT.

V is TRBV6-1 and J is TRBJ2-1; 8 bases map to TRBD1. Losses at the gene ends were 5 bases for V and 11 bases for J; bases not matched to a gene: 2. CDR1 is MNHNS and CDR2 is SASEGT in the germline V gene. The CDR3 covers 11 residues. The CDR3 spells CASSRRGQQFF. In DNA, the CDR3 is TGTGCCAGCAGTCGCAGGGGGCAGCAGTTCTTC.

This clonotype was recorded only once. The V and J genes are TRBV6-1 and TRBJ2-3; TRBD2 is a possible D gene (6 bases). V was pared by 6 bases and J by 1 base, with 26 bases between. Germline assignment: CDR1 MNHNS and CDR2 SASEGT. This CDR3 is 19 amino acids long. CDR3 sequence reads: CASRSAPFGGKEGTDTQYF. DNA of the CDR3: TGTGCCAGCAGGTCCGCCCCTTTCGGCGGGAAAGAGGGCACAGATACGCAGTATTTT.

This clonotype was counted between two and nine times. This CDR3 reads CASSLEIAQETQYF. For the CDR3, the DNA is TGTGCCAGCAGCTTAGAGATAGCCCAAGAGACCCAGTACTTC. This sequence joins TRBV7-6 and TRBJ2-1; no reliable D call. The end of the DNA is better explained by TRBJ2-5, so the J call may be wrong. From germline, CDR1 is SGHVS and CDR2 FNYEAQ. The CDR3 sequence is 14 residues long.

The rearrangement joins TRBV6-5 to TRBJ2-1, with TRBD2 as a possible D gene (6 bases). Between the trimmed V and J ends, which lost 4 bases and 5 bases, there was a span of 15 bases. This CDR3 spans 15 amino acids. Germline CDR1 is MNHEY and CDR2 is SVGAGI. The CDR3 here is CASSSRRDFNNEQFF. The CDR3 nucleotides are TGTGCCAGCAGTTCGCGCCGGGACTTCAACAATGAGCAGTTCTTC.

J is TRBJ1-1 and V is TRBV12-3 or TRBV12-4; D might be TRBD1 (5 bases). V was pared by 5 bases and J by 4 bases, with 14 bases between. This CDR3 is 14 amino acids long. CDR3 nucleotide sequence: TGTGCCAGCAGTCCTCACTTCGGGGGCACTGAAGCTTTCTTT. Translated, it gives CASSPHFGGTEAFF.

The V call is TRBV6-1, the J call TRBJ1-5; D remains ambiguous. V shed 2 bases and J shed 3 bases, with 11 bases lying between them. The CDR3 extends over 15 amino acids. Germline V gives CDR1 MNHNS, CDR2 SASEGT. CDR3 loop: CASSERVGFNQPQHF. The CDR3 DNA follows: TGTGCCAGCAGTGAACGGGTCGGATTCAATCAGCCCCAGCATTTT.

The genes are TRBV6-1 and TRBJ1-6; D is perhaps TRBD1 (6 bases). CDR3 length: 16 residues. V lost 8 bases, J lost 1 base, and 15 bases lay in between. The germline CDR1 and CDR2 sequences are MNHNS and SASEGT. Written as DNA, the CDR3 is TGTGCCAGCCTAAGGACAGCGGGTTCCTATAATTCACCCCTCCACTTT. As protein: CASLRTAGSYNSPLHF.

With respect to this clonotype: The junction differs from germline at one of its ends, possibly a read error. This rearrangement joins TRBV29-1 to TRBJ2-3; D call uncertain. The CDR3 is 14 residues long. CDR1 and CDR2 (germline): SQVTM, ANQGSEA. The CDR3 nucleotides are TGCCGCGTTGCGACCGGGTCAGACACAGATACTCAGTATTTT. Encoded protein: CRVATGSDTDTQYF.

Here the CDR3 DNA reads TGTGCCAGCAGTTTAGGACTGAGAGAGACCCAGTACTTC. Translated, it gives CASSLGLRETQYF. The chain couples TRBV6-5 to TRBJ2-5, with TRBD2 as a possible D gene (5 bases). The CDR3 runs 13 residues. Between the trimmed V and J ends, which lost 4 bases and 4 bases, there was a span of 10 bases. Per the germline V gene, CDR1 is MNHEY and CDR2 is SVGAGI.

The chain is built from TRBV6-5 and TRBJ2-5; 10 bases line up with TRBD2. CDR3 size: 15 residues. Germline V gene sequence: CDR1 MNHEY, CDR2 SVGAGI. The ends lost 1 base at V and 2 bases at J; junction bases unmatched: 1. The CDR3: CASSYFSGGQETQYF. The DNA for the CDR3 is TGTGCCAGCAGTTACTTTAGCGGGGGGCAAGAGACCCAGTACTTC.

This clonotype was found once. The rearrangement uses TRBV6-1 and TRBJ2-1; 9 positions agree with TRBD2. After removal of 4 bases from V and 7 bases from J, the junction contained 8 bases not matched to a gene. CDR1 is MNHNS and CDR2 is SASEGT in the germline V gene. The CDR3 has 15 residues. The DNA for the CDR3 is TGTGCCAGCAGTGCCCAAGGCGGGGGGGCGAATGAGCAGTTCTTC. Protein product: CASSAQGGGANEQFF.

The chain employs TRBV27 and TRBJ2-1; 8 bases fit TRBD2. Germline values: CDR1 MNHEY, CDR2 SMNVEV (reference sequence). The V gene end was trimmed by 2 bases and the J gene end by 6 bases; junction bases not matched to a gene: 15. The CDR3 sequence is 18 residues long. The CDR3 loop reads CASSLRLAGGKGFNEQFF. The CDR3, as DNA: TGTGCCAGCAGTTTAAGGCTAGCGGGTGGCAAGGGTTTCAATGAGCAGTTCTTC.

The chain combines TRBV6-1 with TRBJ1-5; D may be TRBD1 (5 bases). This CDR3 has 13 residues. The germline CDR1 and CDR2 sequences are MNHNS and SASEGT. The ends were cut back, 6 bases at V and 3 bases at J, with 9 bases in the middle. CDR3 protein: CASRNRNNQPQHF. The CDR3 bases are TGTGCCAGCAGGAACAGGAACAATCAGCCCCAGCATTTT.

This clonotype has a handful of counts. V gene TRBV5-1 combines with J gene TRBJ1-1, with D possibly matching TRBD1 (5 bases). This CDR3 is built from 15 residues. The germline V and J ends were trimmed by 0 bases and 1 base, with 10 bases remaining between them. Germline V CDR1 and CDR2: SGHRS, YFSETQ. The DNA for the CDR3 is TGCGCCAGCAGCTTGGGAGGGGCCAGGAACACTGAAGCTTTCTTT. Residues: CASSLGGARNTEAFF.

The J gene is TRBJ2-5, the V gene TRBV6-1; 9 bases line up with TRBD1. The J call may be faulty, since TRBJ2-7 better matches the DNA end. Germline V CDR1 and CDR2: MNHNS, SASEGT. The CDR3 loop spans 15 amino acids. CDR3 in amino acids: CASSKMGQGDYEQYF. CDR3 DNA: TGTGCCAGCAGCAAAATGGGACAGGGTGACTACGAGCAGTACTTC.